A single sample gave rise to the 27 T cell receptor beta chains below, sequenced in a study of immune characterization of retroperitoneal liposarcoma (dated by TCRdb to about 2019). The library was prepared using PCR. The data were produced on a NextSeq 500. The public reads were reprocessed in TCRdb via fastp at Q25 and MiXCR, keeping in-frame beta chains. Duplicate CDR3 protein sequences are folded into a single record with the most common DNA and genes. The sample table shows approximately 7,200 distinct CDR3 sequences, and about 29% are seen once. The ten largest clones add up to about a quarter of the sample. The sample was tumor tissue. The source is a female donor with retroperitoneal liposarcoma.

Ten or more counts support this clonotype. The CDR3 loop reads CASSLDLAGSTDTQYF. Here the CDR3 DNA reads TGTGCCAGCAGCTTAGACCTCGCAGGGAGCACAGATACGCAGTATTTT. This sequence joins TRBV7-8 and TRBJ2-3, with a weak D call TRBD1 (5 bases). V lost 1 base to trimming and J lost 0 bases, with 11 bases between them. Germline-derived CDR1 and CDR2 are SGHVS and FQNEAQ. The CDR3 runs to 16 residues. The full variable domain, with the rest looked up from reference TRBV7-8 and TRBJ2-3, is GAGVSQSPRYKVAKRGQDVALRCDPISGHVSLFWYQQALGQGPEFLTYFQNEAQLDKSGLPSDRFFAERPEGSVSTLKIQRTQQEDSAVYLCASSLDLAGSTDTQYFGPGTRLTVL.

This clonotype has ten or more counts. CDR3 nucleotides: TGTGCCAGCAGCACCCGGACAGGGGGAGGCGGCTACACCTTC. This encodes CASSTRTGGGGYTF. The chain links TRBV12-3 or TRBV12-4 to TRBJ1-2; 10 nucleotides match TRBD1. The CDR3 is made up of 14 amino acids. Trimming cost V 6 bases and J 8 bases; bases outside gene matches: 9.

This clonotype was observed a single time. At one end, the junction sequence differs from germline, possibly due to a read error. The rearrangement links TRBV5-3 to TRBJ2-3; TRBD2 aligns across 9 bases. With the DNA end fitting TRBJ2-7 better, the J assignment may be wrong. TRBV5-3 is an ORF, with its function uncertain. The CDR3 has 14 residues. As DNA, the CDR3 is TGTGCCAGCAGCTTGGTGATAGCGGGAGCCGAGCAGTACTTC. Protein: CASSLVIAGAEQYF.

The chain combines TRBV6-8 with TRBJ2-3; tentative D call: TRBD2 (5 bases). CDR1 is MNHGY, CDR2 SAAAGT, per germline. V dropped 5 bases and J dropped 3 bases, with 12 bases sitting between them. The CDR3 length is 14 residues. DNA for the CDR3: TGTGCCAGCAGTACCCTAGCAGATACAGATACGCAGTATTTT. Encoded protein: CASSTLADTDTQYF.

This chain links TRBV6-1 with TRBJ2-5; D call uncertain. Between the trimmed V and J ends, which lost 2 bases and 2 bases, there was a span of 9 bases. This CDR3 has 14 amino acids. Germline lookup yields CDR1 MNHNS and CDR2 SASEGT. The CDR3 loop reads CASSEIGPQETQYF. The DNA of the CDR3 is TGTGCCAGCAGTGAAATTGGGCCGCAAGAGACCCAGTACTTC.

V is TRBV4-3 and J is TRBJ2-2, with D uncertain. The ends were cut back, 0 bases at V and 0 bases at J, with 11 bases in the middle. This CDR3 spans 17 amino acids. CDR1 LGHNA and CDR2 YSLEER come from the germline V gene. The CDR3, as DNA: TGCGCCAGCAGCCAAGAAACAGAATCTACGAACACCGGGGAGCTGTTTTTT. This sequence encodes CASSQETESTNTGELFF.

This clonotype was seen ten or more times. The chain has TRBV6-1 and TRBJ2-2, with D perhaps given as TRBD1 or TRBD2 (5 bases each). CDR1 and CDR2 (germline): MNHNS, SASEGT. V was cut by 5 bases and J by 0 bases, with 22 bases left in between. CDR3 length equals 19 residues. The CDR3 here is CASSLFFHPGTANTGELFF. In nucleotides, the CDR3 is TGTGCCAGCAGTTTGTTCTTCCACCCCGGGACCGCGAACACCGGGGAGCTGTTTTTT.

This clonotype is judged medium-sized (0.01 to 0.1%). This sequence joins TRBV11-1 and TRBJ2-2; tentatively, D is TRBD1 (5 bases). Trimming left V 7 bases short and J 1 base short, with 7 bases between. The CDR3 totals 13 residues. In germline, CDR1 is SGHAT, CDR2 FQDESV (reference sequence). In nucleotides, the CDR3 is TGTGCCAGCAAAGGGGTGAACACCGGGGAGCTGTTTTTT. This gives the protein CASKGVNTGELFF. Filled out from reference TRBV11-1 and TRBJ2-2, the complete variable domain reads EAEVAQSPRYKITEKSQAVAFWCDPISGHATLYWYRQILGQGPELLVQFQDESVVDDSQLPKDRFSAERLKGVDSTLKIQPAELGDSAMYLCASKGVNTGELFFGEGSRLTVL.

In its sample, this clonotype was seen once. The chain uses TRBV6-1 and TRBJ2-1, with TRBD2 matching over 8 bases. V shed 6 bases, J shed 5 bases, and the junction held 6 bases outside the gene matches. Germline loops: CDR1 MNHNS, CDR2 SASEGT. This CDR3 spans 14 amino acids. CDR3 protein: CASRSGSFDNEQFF. The DNA of the CDR3 is TGTGCCAGCAGAAGCGGGAGTTTCGACAATGAGCAGTTCTTC.

This clonotype is labeled as medium-sized. This rearrangement joins TRBV11-2 to TRBJ2-1; 7 nucleotides line up with TRBD2. V was pared by 4 bases and J by 4 bases, with 7 bases of the junction left unmatched. Germline CDR1 is SGHAT and CDR2 is FQNNGV. CDR3 length: 15 residues. CDR3 loop: CASSYRTSVYNEQFF. CDR3 coding DNA: TGTGCCAGCAGCTACCGTACTAGCGTTTACAATGAGCAGTTCTTC. The full variable domain, with the rest looked up from reference TRBV11-2 and TRBJ2-1, is EAGVAQSPRYKIIEKRQSVAFWCNPISGHATLYWYQQILGQGPKLLIQFQNNGVVDDSQLPKDRFSAERLKGVDSTLKIQPAKLEDSAVYLCASSYRTSVYNEQFFGPGTRLTVL.

The chain employs TRBV6-1 and TRBJ2-1; D perhaps matches TRBD2 (5 bases). Trimming stripped 7 bases from V and 10 bases from J, with 17 bases between. The CDR3 covers 13 residues. Germline lookup yields CDR1 MNHNS and CDR2 SASEGT. The CDR3 region is CASKEVTEVEQFF. CDR3 DNA sequence: TGTGCCAGCAAGGAGGTTACGGAGGTCGAGCAGTTCTTC.

The CDR3 spells CASSERGLSTDTQYF. The CDR3 bases are TGTGCCAGCAGCGAGCGGGGGCTTAGCACAGATACGCAGTATTTT. This chain connects TRBV28 to TRBJ2-3; TRBD2 matches 8 bases. This CDR3 has 15 residues. The trim removed 6 bases at V and 0 bases at J, leaving 5 bases unmatched. Germline lookup yields CDR1 MDHEN and CDR2 SYDVKM.

The V call is TRBV6-6, the J call TRBJ2-5, with D unresolved. The V gene lost 7 bases and the J gene lost 3 bases, with 6 bases spanning the gap. There are 11 residues in the CDR3. The germline CDR1 and CDR2 sequences are MNHNY and SVGAGI (reference sequence). The CDR3 is CASTAEETQYF. The CDR3, as DNA: TGTGCCAGCACTGCAGAAGAGACCCAGTACTTC.

This clonotype was recorded many times. V and J are TRBV6-6 and TRBJ1-1; no firm D call. This CDR3 has 14 residues. The germline CDR1 and CDR2 sequences are MNHNY and SVGAGI (reference sequence). Between the trimmed V and J ends, which lost 2 bases and 2 bases, there was a span of 9 bases. The CDR3 here is CASSYRESNTEAFF. CDR3 nucleotide sequence: TGTGCCAGCAGTTACCGGGAAAGTAACACTGAAGCTTTCTTT.

By sample fraction, this clonotype is medium-sized. CDR3 DNA sequence: TGTGCCAGCAGTTTACTCCAGGGGAACGGGGAGCTGTTTTTT. Amino acid sequence: CASSLLQGNGELFF. This rearrangement joins TRBV6-1 to TRBJ2-2; perhaps TRBD1 as D (6 bases). V lost 5 bases and J 7 bases, leaving 14 bases between the germline ends. CDR3 size: 14 residues. CDR1 and CDR2 (germline): MNHNS, SASEGT.

This clonotype has more than one count but fewer than ten. V is TRBV3-1 and J is TRBJ2-2, with 14 nucleotides matching TRBD2. The trim removed 1 base at V and 5 bases at J, leaving 3 bases unmatched. CDR1 and CDR2 (germline): LGHDT, YNNKEL (reference sequence). CDR3 length: 17 residues. CDR3 coding DNA: TGTGCCAGCAGCCAAGGACTAGCGGGAGGGCCGACCGGGGAGCTGTTTTTT. Its protein is CASSQGLAGGPTGELFF.

The V call is TRBV10-1, the J call TRBJ2-1, with D perhaps TRBD1 or TRBD2 (5 bases each). The assigned J gene may be wrong: the sequence end matches TRBJ2-7 better. Per the germline V gene, CDR1 is WNHNN and CDR2 is SYGVQD (reference sequence). CDR3 length equals 17 residues. CDR3 residues: CASSEGGSGGSYNEQYF. The CDR3 DNA reads as TGCGCCAGCAGTGAGGGTGGGAGTGGGGGTTCCTACAATGAGCAGTACTTC.

This clonotype appeared many times. The chain recombines TRBV6-1 with TRBJ2-1; the match to TRBD1 covers 7 bases. The CDR3 contains 14 residues. The V segment lost 7 bases and the J segment 10 bases; nucleotides outside the gene matches: 13. The germline CDR1 and CDR2 sequences are MNHNS and SASEGT. The CDR3: CASTPTGDPYEQFF. The CDR3 DNA reads TGTGCCAGCACCCCCACAGGGGACCCCTACGAGCAGTTCTTC.

CDR3 nucleotide sequence: TGTGCCAGCAGCAGGACAGGAGCCTACGAGCAGTACTTC. It encodes CASSRTGAYEQYF. V is TRBV6-5 and J is TRBJ2-1; 7 nucleotides agree with TRBD1. The J call may be in error: the DNA end matches TRBJ2-7 better. Germline V CDR1 and CDR2: MNHEY, SVGAGI. The CDR3 is made up of 13 amino acids.

The chain joins TRBV12-3 or TRBV12-4 to TRBJ2-3, with unresolved D. The CDR3 runs 13 residues. The ends were cut back, 6 bases at V and 4 bases at J, with 11 bases in the middle. The CDR3 sequence is CASSHSEADTQYF. The CDR3 DNA reads TGTGCCAGCAGCCACTCCGAAGCAGATACGCAGTATTTT.

The chain combines TRBV6-1 with TRBJ2-1; 7 bases agree with TRBD2. Germline trimming cut 5 bases from V and 13 bases from J; bases unmatched to any gene: 20. This CDR3 spans 16 amino acids. Germline CDR1 and CDR2: MNHNS and SASEGT. Here the CDR3 reads CASSSPSGEGQETQFF. DNA of the CDR3: TGTGCCAGCAGTTCTCCGAGCGGGGAGGGCCAAGAGACCCAGTTCTTC.

This clonotype was observed at least ten times. The chain recombines TRBV6-1 with TRBJ2-2; perhaps TRBD1 as D (5 bases). The V end was cut by 2 bases, the J end by 0 bases, with 7 bases between. Per the germline V gene, CDR1 is MNHNS and CDR2 is SASEGT. This CDR3 region has 15 residues. The CDR3 region is CASSEPGTNTGELFF. The CDR3 DNA is TGTGCCAGCAGTGAACCAGGGACGAACACCGGGGAGCTGTTTTTT.

This clonotype is termed large. The V and J genes are TRBV6-6 and TRBJ2-5, with 7 positions matching TRBD1. The CDR3 totals 14 residues. J lost 3 bases, V lost 5 bases, and 6 bases had no gene match. Germline lookup yields CDR1 MNHNY and CDR2 SVGAGI (reference sequence). CDR3 region: CASSPIGTEETQYF. The CDR3 bases are TGTGCCAGCAGTCCGATTGGGACAGAAGAGACCCAGTACTTC.

By share, this clonotype counts as medium-sized. This chain joins TRBV12-3 or TRBV12-4 and TRBJ2-2, with D tentatively TRBD2 (5 bases). The CDR3 length is 14 residues. Trimming shortened V by 3 bases and J by 5 bases, and 10 bases separated the two germline ends. The CDR3 DNA is TGTGCCAGCAGTTTTCTACCGGGAACCGGGGAGCTGTTTTTT. It encodes CASSFLPGTGELFF.

This clonotype was picked up many times. This chain links TRBV6-4 with TRBJ2-3; maybe TRBD2 (6 bases). V was trimmed by 4 bases and J by 2 bases, leaving 7 bases between them. Germline V gene lookup returns CDR1 MRHNA and CDR2 SNTAGT. The CDR3 is 13 amino acids. In nucleotides, the CDR3 is TGTGCCAGCAGTGCGGGAGACACAGATACGCAGTATTTT. It encodes CASSAGDTDTQYF.

This clonotype was observed a handful of times. This chain connects TRBV6-1 to TRBJ2-5; either TRBD1 or TRBD2 may supply D (5 bases each). The germline CDR1 and CDR2 sequences are MNHNS and SASEGT. V lost 5 bases and J lost 4, with 17 bases in between. The CDR3 totals 15 residues. In DNA, the CDR3 is TGTGCCAGCAGTTATAGCCCCGGGACGGGAGAGACCCAGTACTTC. It is translated as CASSYSPGTGETQYF.

This clonotype was observed a few times. The V and J genes are TRBV19 and TRBJ1-1; no clear D. V was pared by 5 bases and J by 1 base, with 14 bases between. Germline V gene lookup returns CDR1 LNHDA and CDR2 SQIVND (reference sequence). This CDR3 comprises 15 residues. The CDR3 DNA reads TGTGCCAGTAGTCCGGTGGGAACGGCGAACACTGAAGCTTTCTTT. This codes for CASSPVGTANTEAFF.